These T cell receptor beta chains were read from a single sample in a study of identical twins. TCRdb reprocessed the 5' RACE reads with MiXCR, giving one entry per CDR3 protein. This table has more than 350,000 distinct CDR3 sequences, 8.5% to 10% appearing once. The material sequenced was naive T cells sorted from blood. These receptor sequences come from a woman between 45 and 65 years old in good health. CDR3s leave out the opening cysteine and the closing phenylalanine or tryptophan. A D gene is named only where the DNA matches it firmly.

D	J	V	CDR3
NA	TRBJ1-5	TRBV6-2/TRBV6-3	ASSYGDSNQPQH
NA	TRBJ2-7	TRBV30	AWGGVHEQY
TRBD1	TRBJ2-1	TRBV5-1	ASSFRTGDPF
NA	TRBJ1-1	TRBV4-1	ASSQESTEAF
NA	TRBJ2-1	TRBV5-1	ASSFPDYNEQF
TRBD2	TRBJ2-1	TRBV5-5	ASIVGLADFNEQF
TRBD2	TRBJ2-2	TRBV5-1	ASSPLSGSSGELF
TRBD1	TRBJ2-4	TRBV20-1	SARDRGTVRAKNIQY
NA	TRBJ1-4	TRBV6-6	ASSYSGGKGEKLF
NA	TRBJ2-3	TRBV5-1	ASSLRTLGTDTQY
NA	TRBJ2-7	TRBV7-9	ASGGPYEQY
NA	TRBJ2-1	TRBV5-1	ASSPGFLGEQF
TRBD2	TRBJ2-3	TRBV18	ASSPLASGYTDTQY
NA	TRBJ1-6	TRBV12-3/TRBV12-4	ASSLVNRVANSPLH
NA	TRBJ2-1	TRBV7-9	ASTTSLENEQF
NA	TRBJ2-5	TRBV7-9	ASSLRGETQY
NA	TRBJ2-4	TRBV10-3	AISDPGRSVKNIQY
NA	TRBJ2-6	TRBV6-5	ASRSAGANVLT
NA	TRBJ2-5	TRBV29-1	SVGKSGSETQY
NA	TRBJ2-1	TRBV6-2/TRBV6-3	ASSPGPSSYNEQF
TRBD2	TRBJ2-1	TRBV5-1	ASSLSGGLANNEQF
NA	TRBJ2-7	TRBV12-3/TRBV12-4	ASSPREDSYEQY
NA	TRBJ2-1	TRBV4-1	ASSQDSAANKQF
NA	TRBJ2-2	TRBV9	ASSVATRGRADGELF
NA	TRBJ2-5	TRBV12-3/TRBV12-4	ASSAQLWTKTQY
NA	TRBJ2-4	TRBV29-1	SASGAKNIQY
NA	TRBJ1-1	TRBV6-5	ASKVSASTEAF
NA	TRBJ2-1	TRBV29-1	SVDFDFLGEQF
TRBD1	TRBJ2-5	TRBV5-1	ASESAGGHQETQY
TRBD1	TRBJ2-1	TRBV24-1	ATSDWGTGRNNEQF
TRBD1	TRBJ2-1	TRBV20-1	SASERTGVVEQF
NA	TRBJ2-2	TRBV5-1	ASNGRGTTGELF
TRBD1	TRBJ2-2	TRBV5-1	ASSKEPGQGSGELF
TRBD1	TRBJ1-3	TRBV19	ASASAGGSGNTIY
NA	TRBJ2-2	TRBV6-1	ASSHLTGLGELF
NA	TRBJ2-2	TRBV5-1	ASSPTQGTIGELF
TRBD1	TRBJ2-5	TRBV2	ASRPGQKEETQY
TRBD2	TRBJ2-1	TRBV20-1	SARERPSGIMYNEQF
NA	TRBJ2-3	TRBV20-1	SAPAKGSVTDTQY
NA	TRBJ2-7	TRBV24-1	ATSDSSTGGIYEQY
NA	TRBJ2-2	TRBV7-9	ASRLRESGGTGELF
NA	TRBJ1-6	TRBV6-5	ASSYSTQGYGSYNSPLH
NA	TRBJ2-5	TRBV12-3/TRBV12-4	ASSFVEETQY
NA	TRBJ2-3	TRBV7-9	ASSSQGGTQY
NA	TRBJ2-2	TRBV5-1	ASSLGDRLAGTFTGELF
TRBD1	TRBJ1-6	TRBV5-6	ASSFGQGGISPLH
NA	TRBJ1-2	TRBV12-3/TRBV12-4	ASSPLQAMGYT
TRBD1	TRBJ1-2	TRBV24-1	ATSDPADRQGDGYT
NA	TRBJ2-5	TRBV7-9	ASSGFVRAETQY
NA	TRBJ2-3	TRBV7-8	ASSLESRGSDTQY
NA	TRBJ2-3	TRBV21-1	ASSKDGGTTADTQY